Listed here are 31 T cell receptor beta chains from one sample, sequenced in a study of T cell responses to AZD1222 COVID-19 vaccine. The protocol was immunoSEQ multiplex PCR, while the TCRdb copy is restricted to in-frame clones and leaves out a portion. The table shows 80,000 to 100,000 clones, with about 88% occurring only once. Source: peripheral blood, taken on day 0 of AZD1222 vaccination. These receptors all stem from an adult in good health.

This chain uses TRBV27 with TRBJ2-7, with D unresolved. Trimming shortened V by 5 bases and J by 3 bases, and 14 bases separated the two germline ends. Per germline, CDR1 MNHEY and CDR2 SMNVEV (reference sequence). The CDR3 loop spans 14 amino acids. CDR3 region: CASSVRPDVYEQYF. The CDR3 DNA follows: TGTGCCAGCAGTGTCCGACCGGACGTCTACGAGCAGTACTTC.

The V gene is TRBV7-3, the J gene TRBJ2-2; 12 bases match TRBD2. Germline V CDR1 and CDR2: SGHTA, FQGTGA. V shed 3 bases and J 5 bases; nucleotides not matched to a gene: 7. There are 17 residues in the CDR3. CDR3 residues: CASSFLLAGGITGELFF. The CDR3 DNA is TGTGCCAGCAGCTTCCTACTAGCGGGGGGAATTACCGGGGAGCTGTTTTTT.

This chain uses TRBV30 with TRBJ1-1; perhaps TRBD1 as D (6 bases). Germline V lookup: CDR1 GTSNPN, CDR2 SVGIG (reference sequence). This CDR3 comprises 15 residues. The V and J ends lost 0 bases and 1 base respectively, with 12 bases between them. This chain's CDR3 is CAWSVPDRRNTEAFF. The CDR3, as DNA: TGTGCCTGGAGTGTCCCGGACAGAAGGAACACTGAAGCTTTCTTT. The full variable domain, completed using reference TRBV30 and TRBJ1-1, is SQTIHQWPATLVQPVGSPLSLECTVEGTSNPNLYWYRQAAGRGLQLLFYSVGIGQISSEVPQNLSASRPQDRQFILSSKKLLLSDSGFYLCAWSVPDRRNTEAFFGQGTRLTVV.

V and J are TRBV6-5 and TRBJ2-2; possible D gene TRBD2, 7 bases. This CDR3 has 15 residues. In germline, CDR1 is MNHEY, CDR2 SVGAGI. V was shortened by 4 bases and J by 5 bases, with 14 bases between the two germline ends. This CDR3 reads CASSSMGRGTGELFF. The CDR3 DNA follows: TGTGCCAGCAGTTCAATGGGGAGGGGGACCGGGGAGCTGTTTTTT.

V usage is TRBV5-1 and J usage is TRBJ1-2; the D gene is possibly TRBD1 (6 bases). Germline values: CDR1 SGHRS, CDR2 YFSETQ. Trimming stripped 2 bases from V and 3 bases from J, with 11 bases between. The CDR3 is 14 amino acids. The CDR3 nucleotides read TGCGCCAGCAGCTTAAGGCAGGGGCACTATGGCTACACCTTC. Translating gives CASSLRQGHYGYTF.

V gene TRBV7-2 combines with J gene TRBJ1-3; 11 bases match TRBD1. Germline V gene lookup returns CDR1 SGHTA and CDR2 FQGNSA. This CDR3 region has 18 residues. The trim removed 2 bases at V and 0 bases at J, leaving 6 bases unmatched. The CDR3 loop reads CASSLFRTGGSSGNTIYF. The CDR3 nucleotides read TGTGCCAGCAGCTTATTCCGGACAGGGGGCAGCTCTGGAAACACCATATATTTT.

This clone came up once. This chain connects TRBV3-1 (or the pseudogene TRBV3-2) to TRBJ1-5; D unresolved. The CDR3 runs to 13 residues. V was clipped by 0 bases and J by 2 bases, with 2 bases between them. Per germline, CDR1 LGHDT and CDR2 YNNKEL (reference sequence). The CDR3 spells CASSQDRNQPQHF. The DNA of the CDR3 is TGTGCCAGCAGCCAAGATCGCAATCAGCCCCAGCATTTT.

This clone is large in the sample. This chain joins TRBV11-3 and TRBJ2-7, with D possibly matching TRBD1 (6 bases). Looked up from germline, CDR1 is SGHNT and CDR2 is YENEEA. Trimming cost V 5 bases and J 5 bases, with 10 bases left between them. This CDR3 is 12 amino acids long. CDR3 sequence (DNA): TGTGCCAGCAGCACCTGGGACAACGAGCAGTACTTC. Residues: CASSTWDNEQYF.

CDR3 loop: CASSGRDTQYF. The CDR3 DNA reads TGTGCCAGTAGTGGGAGAGATACGCAGTATTTT. The rearrangement joins TRBV19 to TRBJ2-3; D possibly corresponds to TRBD2 (5 bases). The length of the CDR3 is 11 residues. The germline V gene has CDR1 LNHDA and CDR2 SQIVND (reference sequence). Trimming left V 5 bases short and J 5 bases short, with 5 bases between.

This CDR3 is CASSYSSRGGTDTQYF. The CDR3 DNA reads as TGTGCCAGCAGTTACTCGAGCCGGGGGGGCACAGATACGCAGTATTTT. The chain links TRBV6-5 to TRBJ2-3, with TRBD2 matching 7 bases. The junction had 4 bases not matched to a gene; V was cut back by 0 bases and J by 1 base. The CDR3 spans 16 residues. Germline CDR1 and CDR2: MNHEY and SVGAGI.

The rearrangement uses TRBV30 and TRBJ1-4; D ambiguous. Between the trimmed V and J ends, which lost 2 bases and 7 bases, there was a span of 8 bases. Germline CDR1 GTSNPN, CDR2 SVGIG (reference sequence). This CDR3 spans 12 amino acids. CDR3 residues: CAWSPGSEKLFF. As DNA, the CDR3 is TGTGCCTGGAGTCCTGGGAGTGAAAAACTGTTTTTT.

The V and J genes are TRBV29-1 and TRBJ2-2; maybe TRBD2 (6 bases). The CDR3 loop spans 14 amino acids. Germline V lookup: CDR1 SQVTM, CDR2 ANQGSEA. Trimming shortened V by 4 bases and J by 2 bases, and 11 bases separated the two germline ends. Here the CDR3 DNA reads TGCAGCGTTGGAAAGGGAGGTAACACCGGGGAGCTGTTTTTT. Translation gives CSVGKGGNTGELFF.

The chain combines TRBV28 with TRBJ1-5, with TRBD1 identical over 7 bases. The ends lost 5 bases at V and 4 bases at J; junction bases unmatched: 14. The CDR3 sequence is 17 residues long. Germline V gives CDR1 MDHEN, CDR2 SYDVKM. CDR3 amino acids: CASSPTTGRFGNQPQHF. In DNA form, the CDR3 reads TGTGCCAGCAGTCCAACGACAGGGCGGTTCGGAAATCAGCCCCAGCATTTT.

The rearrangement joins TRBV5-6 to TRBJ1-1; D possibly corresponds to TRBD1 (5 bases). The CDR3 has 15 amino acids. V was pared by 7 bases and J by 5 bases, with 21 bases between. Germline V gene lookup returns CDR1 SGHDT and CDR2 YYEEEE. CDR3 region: CASFNRRGVSTEAFF. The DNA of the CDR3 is TGTGCCAGCTTTAACCGTCGGGGGGTCAGTACTGAAGCTTTCTTT.

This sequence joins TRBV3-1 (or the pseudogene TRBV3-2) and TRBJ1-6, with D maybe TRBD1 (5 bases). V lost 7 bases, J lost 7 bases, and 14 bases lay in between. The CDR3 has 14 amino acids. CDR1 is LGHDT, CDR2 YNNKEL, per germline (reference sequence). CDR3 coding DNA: TGTGCCAGCACTAGGGCGGACACAAATTCACCCCTCCACTTT. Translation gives CASTRADTNSPLHF.

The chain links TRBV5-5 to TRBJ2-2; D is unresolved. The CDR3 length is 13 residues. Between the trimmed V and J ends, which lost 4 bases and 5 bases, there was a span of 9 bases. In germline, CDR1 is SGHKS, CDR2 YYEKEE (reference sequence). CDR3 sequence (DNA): TGTGCCAGCAGCCCGGCACAGACCGGGGAGCTGTTTTTT. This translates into CASSPAQTGELFF.

CDR3 in DNA: TGTGCCAGCAGTGAAGCACCGTACGAGCAGTACTTC. Translation gives CASSEAPYEQYF. The chain combines TRBV6-1 with TRBJ2-7; D remains unclear. Germline V CDR1 and CDR2: MNHNS, SASEGT. This CDR3 contains 12 residues. The V end was cut by 0 bases, the J end by 4 bases, with 4 bases between.

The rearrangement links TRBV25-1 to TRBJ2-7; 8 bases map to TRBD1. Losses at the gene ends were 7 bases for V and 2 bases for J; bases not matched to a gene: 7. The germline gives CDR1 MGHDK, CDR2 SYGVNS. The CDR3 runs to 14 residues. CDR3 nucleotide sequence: TGTGCCAGCATTGGCAGGGGGCCCACCTACGAGCAGTACTTC. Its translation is CASIGRGPTYEQYF.

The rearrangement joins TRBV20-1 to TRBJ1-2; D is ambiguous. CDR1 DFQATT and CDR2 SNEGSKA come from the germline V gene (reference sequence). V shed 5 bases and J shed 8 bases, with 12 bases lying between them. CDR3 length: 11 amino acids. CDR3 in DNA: TGCAGTGCTCCCGGGCAAAGCGGCTACACCTTC. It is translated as CSAPGQSGYTF.

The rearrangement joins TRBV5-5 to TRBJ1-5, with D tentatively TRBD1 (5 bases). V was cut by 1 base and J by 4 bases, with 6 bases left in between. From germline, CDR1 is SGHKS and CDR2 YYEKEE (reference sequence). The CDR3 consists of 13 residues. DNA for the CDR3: TGTGCCAGCAGCTTGAAGGGGAATCAGCCCCAGCATTTT. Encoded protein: CASSLKGNQPQHF.

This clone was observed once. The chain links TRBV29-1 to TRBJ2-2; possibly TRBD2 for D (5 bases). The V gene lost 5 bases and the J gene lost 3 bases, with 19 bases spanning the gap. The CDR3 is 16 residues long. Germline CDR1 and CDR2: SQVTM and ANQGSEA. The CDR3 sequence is CSVRGAEQSYTGELFF. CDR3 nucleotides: TGCAGCGTTAGAGGAGCGGAACAGAGTTACACCGGGGAGCTGTTTTTT.

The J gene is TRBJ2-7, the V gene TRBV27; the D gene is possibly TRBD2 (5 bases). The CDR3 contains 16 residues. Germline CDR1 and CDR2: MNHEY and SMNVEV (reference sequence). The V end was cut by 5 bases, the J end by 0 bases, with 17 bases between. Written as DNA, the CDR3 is TGTGCCAGCAGTAGCTTTTTTGCGGGCAGCTCCTACGAGCAGTACTTC. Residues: CASSSFFAGSSYEQYF.

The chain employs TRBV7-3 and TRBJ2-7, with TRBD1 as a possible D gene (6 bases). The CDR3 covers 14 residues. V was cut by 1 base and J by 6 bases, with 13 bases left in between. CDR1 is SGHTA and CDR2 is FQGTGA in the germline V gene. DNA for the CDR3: TGTGCCAGCAGCTTAAACAGGGATTCTGGCGAGCAGTACTTC. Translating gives CASSLNRDSGEQYF.

The DNA for the CDR3 is TGTGCCAGCACCCCGGGAGGGGTAGCAGATACGCAGTATTTT. Amino acid sequence: CASTPGGVADTQYF. V usage is TRBV9 and J usage is TRBJ2-3; 8 bases map to TRBD2. CDR3 size: 14 residues. Germline CDR1 reads SGDLS; CDR2 reads YYNGEE. J was trimmed by 4 bases and V by 6 bases; bases with no gene match: 7.

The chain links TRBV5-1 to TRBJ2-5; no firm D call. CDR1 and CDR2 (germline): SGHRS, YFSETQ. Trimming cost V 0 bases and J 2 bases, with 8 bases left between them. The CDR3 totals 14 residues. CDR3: CASSLEGLQETQYF. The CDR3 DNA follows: TGCGCCAGCAGCTTGGAAGGCTTACAAGAGACCCAGTACTTC.

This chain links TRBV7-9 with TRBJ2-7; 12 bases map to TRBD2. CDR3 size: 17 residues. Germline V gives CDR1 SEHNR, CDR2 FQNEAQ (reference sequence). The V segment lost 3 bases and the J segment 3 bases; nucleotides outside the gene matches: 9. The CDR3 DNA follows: TGTGCCAGCAGCTTTAGTGCTAGCGGGGGGGTCCTCTACGAGCAGTACTTC. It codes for CASSFSASGGVLYEQYF.

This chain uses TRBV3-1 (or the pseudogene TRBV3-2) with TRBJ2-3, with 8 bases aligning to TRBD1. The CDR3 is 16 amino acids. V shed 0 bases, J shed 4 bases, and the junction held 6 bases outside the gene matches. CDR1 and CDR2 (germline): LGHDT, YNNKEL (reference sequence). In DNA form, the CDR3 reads TGTGCCAGCAGCCAAGAAGGGGCAGGGGGCGCAGATACGCAGTATTTT. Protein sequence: CASSQEGAGGADTQYF.

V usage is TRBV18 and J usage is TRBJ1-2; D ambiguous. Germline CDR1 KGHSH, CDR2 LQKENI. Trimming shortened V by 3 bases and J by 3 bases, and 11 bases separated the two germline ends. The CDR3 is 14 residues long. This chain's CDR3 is CASSPGIGDYGYTF. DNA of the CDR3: TGTGCCAGCTCACCTGGCATTGGAGACTATGGCTACACCTTC.

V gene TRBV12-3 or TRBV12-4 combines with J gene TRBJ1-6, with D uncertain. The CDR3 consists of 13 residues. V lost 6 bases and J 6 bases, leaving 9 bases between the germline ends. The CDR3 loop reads CASRSAGNSPLHF. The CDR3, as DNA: TGTGCCAGCAGGTCGGCGGGTAATTCACCCCTCCACTTT.

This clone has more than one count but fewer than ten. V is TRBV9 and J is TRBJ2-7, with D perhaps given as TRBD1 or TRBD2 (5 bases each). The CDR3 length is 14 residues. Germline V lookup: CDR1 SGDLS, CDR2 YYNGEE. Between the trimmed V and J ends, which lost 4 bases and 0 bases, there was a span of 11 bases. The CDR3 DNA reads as TGTGCCAGCAGCCCCGGGACCTTCTCCTACGAGCAGTACTTC. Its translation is CASSPGTFSYEQYF.

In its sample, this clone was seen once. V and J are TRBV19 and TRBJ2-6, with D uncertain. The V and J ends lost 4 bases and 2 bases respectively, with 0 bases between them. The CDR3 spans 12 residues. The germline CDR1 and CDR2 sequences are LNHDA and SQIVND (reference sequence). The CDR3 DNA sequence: TGTGCCAGTAGTACTGGGGCCAACGTCCTGACTTTC. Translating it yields CASSTGANVLTF.